The 29 T cell receptor beta chains below come from one sample, sequenced in a study of identical twins. Each CDR3 protein is one row after TCRdb ran MiXCR on the 5' RACE reads. The data contain fewer than 900,000 distinct CDR3 sequences, around 20% of them singletons. The same sample was also used in a study of T cells expressing NK-cell markers.

Sequencing input: PBMCs. The receptors stem from a young woman in good health.

V usage is TRBV20-1 and J usage is TRBJ2-7; 7 positions agree with TRBD2. This CDR3 is built from 12 residues. V trimming: 6 bases; J trimming: 3 bases; junction bases outside the gene matches: 5. The germline CDR1 and CDR2 sequences are DFQATT and SNEGSKA (reference sequence). CDR3 residues: CSAKRDDYEQYF. The CDR3 nucleotides are TGCAGTGCCAAGCGGGATGACTACGAGCAGTACTTC.

The V call is TRBV20-1, the J call TRBJ2-7; the match to TRBD2 covers 9 bases. The CDR3 sequence is 15 residues long. V shed 3 bases, J shed 2 bases, and the junction held 8 bases outside the gene matches. Per germline, CDR1 DFQATT and CDR2 SNEGSKA (reference sequence). The CDR3: CSARVSGSMAYEQYF. The CDR3 nucleotides are TGCAGTGCTAGGGTTAGCGGGAGCATGGCCTACGAGCAGTACTTC.

This clonotype was detected only once. The CDR3 bases are TGTGCCAGCAGCTTCACGGGGTTTGGGCCCGAGCAGTACTTC. This gives the protein CASSFTGFGPEQYF. This sequence joins TRBV7-9 and TRBJ2-7; tentatively, D is TRBD2 (5 bases). CDR3 length: 14 residues. From germline, CDR1 is SEHNR and CDR2 FQNEAQ (reference sequence). V was trimmed by 3 bases and J by 6 bases, leaving 15 bases between them.

The chain couples TRBV5-1 to TRBJ1-1; 8 nucleotides align to TRBD1. This CDR3 is built from 13 residues. In germline, CDR1 is SGHRS, CDR2 YFSETQ. V shed 1 base, J shed 13 bases, and the junction held 9 bases outside the gene matches. The CDR3 nucleotides are TGCGCCAGCAGCTTGCCGCCGGGACAGGTTGTTTTCTTT. As protein: CASSLPPGQVVFF.

The CDR3 protein is CASSQGGTWETQYF. DNA of the CDR3: TGTGCCAGCAGCCAGGGAGGCACCTGGGAGACCCAGTACTTC. The chain links TRBV7-7 to TRBJ2-5; weak D call: TRBD2 (6 bases). The CDR3 extends over 14 amino acids. Trimming took off 5 bases at V and 5 bases at J, with 15 bases between the two ends. Germline-derived CDR1 and CDR2 are SSHAT and FNYEAQ (reference sequence).

This clonotype has more than one count but fewer than ten. The chain is built from TRBV18 and TRBJ2-2; 7 bases map to TRBD1. The CDR3 has 14 residues. Germline lookup yields CDR1 KGHSH and CDR2 LQKENI. V lost 3 bases and J lost 6; bases outside the gene matches: 4. DNA for the CDR3: TGTGCCAGCTCACCCTGGACAGGCGCCGGGGAGCTGTTTTTT. This gives the protein CASSPWTGAGELFF.

This clonotype showed up many times. The chain links TRBV12-3 or TRBV12-4 to TRBJ2-3; D unclear. V was clipped by 4 bases and J by 3 bases, with 8 bases between them. This CDR3 has 13 residues. CDR3 residues: CASSSLLTDTQYF. CDR3 nucleotides: TGTGCCAGCAGTTCCTTATTGACAGATACGCAGTATTTT.

This chain joins TRBV7-9 and TRBJ2-5, with D possibly TRBD1 on 6 matching bases. The germline V and J ends were trimmed by 5 bases and 5 bases, with 15 bases remaining between them. This CDR3 region has 14 residues. Germline V lookup: CDR1 SEHNR, CDR2 FQNEAQ (reference sequence). The CDR3 DNA follows: TGTGCCAGCAGCCAGTTGCAGGGGCCGGAGACCCAGTACTTC. Residues: CASSQLQGPETQYF. Together with reference TRBV7-9 and TRBJ2-5, the CDR3 gives the full variable domain: DTGVSQNPRHKITKRGQNVTFRCDPISEHNRLYWYRQTLGQGPEFLTYFQNEAQLEKSRLLSDRFSAERPKGSFSTLEIQRTEQGDSAMYLCASSQLQGPETQYFGPGTRLLVL.

This clonotype has more than one count but fewer than ten. The V gene is TRBV6-5, the J gene TRBJ2-1; D perhaps matches TRBD2 (5 bases). The germline CDR1 and CDR2 sequences are MNHEY and SVGAGI. The CDR3 loop spans 17 amino acids. The V end lost 0 bases, the J end lost 5 bases, and 17 bases lay between the germline ends. The CDR3 loop reads CASSYSARVDPNNEQFF. The DNA for the CDR3 is TGTGCCAGCAGTTACTCAGCGCGGGTAGATCCAAACAATGAGCAGTTCTTC.

This clonotype was recorded only once. The rearrangement uses TRBV5-1 and TRBJ2-3; 7 positions match TRBD2. The CDR3 has 14 residues. V shed 4 bases and J 0 bases; nucleotides not matched to a gene: 2. Per the germline V gene, CDR1 is SGHRS and CDR2 is YFSETQ. The CDR3 reads CASSAGASTDTQYF. The CDR3 nucleotides are TGCGCCAGCAGCGCGGGAGCTAGCACAGATACGCAGTATTTT.

The CDR3 DNA sequence: TGCGCCAGCAGCTTGAAACTTACTAGCGGCACTGAAGAGACCCAGTACTTC. This encodes CASSLKLTSGTEETQYF. This rearrangement joins TRBV5-1 to TRBJ2-5; 8 bases line up with TRBD2. The ends lost 1 base at V and 3 bases at J; junction bases unmatched: 11. Germline V gives CDR1 SGHRS, CDR2 YFSETQ. The CDR3 contains 17 residues. The variable domain in full, with the rest retrieved from reference TRBV5-1 and TRBJ2-5, is KAGVTQTPRYLIKTRGQQVTLSCSPISGHRSVSWYQQTPGQGLQFLFEYFSETQRNKGNFPGRFSGRQFSNSRSEMNVSTLELGDSALYLCASSLKLTSGTEETQYFGPGTRLLVL.

The CDR3 region is CASSQDPDRGYEQYF. CDR3 coding DNA: TGTGCCAGCAGCCAAGACCCGGACAGGGGATACGAGCAGTACTTC. The rearrangement links TRBV9 to TRBJ2-7, with 9 bases identical to TRBD1. The CDR3 totals 15 residues. Germline lookup yields CDR1 SGDLS and CDR2 YYNGEE. The ends lost 4 bases at V and 4 bases at J; junction bases unmatched: 9.

Comments on this clonotype: This could be a read error, since a much larger clone is one nucleotide away. The V call is TRBV12-3 or TRBV12-4, the J call TRBJ2-7, with TRBD1 matching 10 bases. With V trimmed by 5 bases and J by 6 bases, 7 bases remained unmatched. This CDR3 is 14 amino acids long. The DNA for the CDR3 is TGTGCCAGCAGTATGGCCGGGACAGGGGTCGAGCAGTACTTC. Protein sequence: CASSMAGTGVEQYF.

Ten or more counts support this clonotype. The gene calls are TRBV5-5 and TRBJ2-7; D uncertain. This CDR3 has 15 amino acids. Germline lookup yields CDR1 SGHKS and CDR2 YYEKEE (reference sequence). V lost 1 base and J lost 3, with 14 bases in between. The CDR3 here is CASSLKSVAGYEQYF. The CDR3, as DNA: TGTGCCAGCAGCTTGAAAAGCGTGGCCGGCTACGAGCAGTACTTC.

Here the CDR3 DNA reads TGCGCCAGCAGGAACCCGGGACAGAGGATTTTTGGCTACACCTTC. Encoded protein: CASRNPGQRIFGYTF. This chain links TRBV5-1 with TRBJ1-2; 7 bases line up with TRBD1. V lost 5 bases, J lost 7 bases, and 14 bases stayed unmatched. Per the germline V gene, CDR1 is SGHRS and CDR2 is YFSETQ. The CDR3 is made up of 15 amino acids. Full variable domain (remainder filled in from reference TRBV5-1 and TRBJ1-2): KAGVTQTPRYLIKTRGQQVTLSCSPISGHRSVSWYQQTPGQGLQFLFEYFSETQRNKGNFPGRFSGRQFSNSRSEMNVSTLELGDSALYLCASRNPGQRIFGYTFGSGTRLTVV.

A few counts support this clonotype. This chain links TRBV4-3 with TRBJ2-7; weak D call: TRBD1 (6 bases). The CDR3 covers 15 residues. V lost 3 bases and J lost 2, with 14 bases in between. Germline V gene data show CDR1 as LGHNA and CDR2 as YSLEER. CDR3 in amino acids: CASSQQGKGAYEQYF. CDR3 nucleotide sequence: TGCGCCAGCAGCCAGCAGGGTAAGGGGGCCTACGAGCAGTACTTC.

There are many counts of this clonotype. The V gene is TRBV6-2 or TRBV6-3, the J gene TRBJ2-7; possibly TRBD2 for D (5 bases). Trimming removed 1 base from V and 6 bases from J, with 10 bases in between. Germline CDR1 and CDR2: MNHEY and SVGEGT. There are 13 residues in the CDR3. Here the CDR3 reads CASSYWRMAEQYF. The CDR3 DNA sequence: TGTGCCAGCAGTTACTGGAGGATGGCCGAGCAGTACTTC.

The sample holds a few counts of this clonotype. V usage is TRBV20-1 and J usage is TRBJ2-1; D gene uncertain. The CDR3 sequence is 10 residues long. From germline, CDR1 is DFQATT and CDR2 SNEGSKA (reference sequence). V lost 4 bases to trimming and J lost 6 bases, with 4 bases between them. The CDR3 DNA is TGCAGTGCTAAGTGCAATGAGCAGTTCTTC. Protein sequence: CSAKCNEQFF.

This chain connects TRBV4-1 to TRBJ2-1; the D gene is possibly TRBD2 (5 bases). The germline V gene encodes CDR1 MGHRA and CDR2 YSYEKL. The CDR3 length is 15 residues. The germline V and J ends were trimmed by 5 bases and 0 bases, with 11 bases remaining between them. CDR3 in DNA: TGCGCCAGCAGCTCGCGGACTCTCTCCTACAATGAGCAGTTCTTC. Its protein product is CASSSRTLSYNEQFF.

This clonotype was seen repeatedly, ten times or more. The rearrangement joins TRBV29-1 to TRBJ2-2; D not certain. V shed 1 base and J shed 4 bases, with 4 bases lying between them. The CDR3 consists of 12 residues. Germline assignment: CDR1 SQVTM and CDR2 ANQGSEA. The CDR3 region is CSVEGRTGELFF. In DNA form, the CDR3 reads TGCAGCGTTGAAGGCCGCACCGGGGAGCTGTTTTTT.

This clonotype was seen only a few times. The rearrangement links TRBV15 to TRBJ2-4; D might be TRBD1 or TRBD2, each matching 5 bases. Germline CDR1 reads LNHNV; CDR2 reads YYDKDF (reference sequence). The CDR3 extends over 16 amino acids. Trimming left V 1 base short and J 0 bases short, with 10 bases between. As DNA, the CDR3 is TGTGCCACCAGCAGAGGAGGGGTCCTAGCCAAAAACATTCAGTACTTC. It is translated as CATSRGGVLAKNIQYF.

This clonotype was detected a few times. This sequence joins TRBV27 and TRBJ2-3; D gene unclear. The CDR3 sequence is 13 residues long. Trimming shortened V by 3 bases and J by 3 bases, and 7 bases separated the two germline ends. CDR1 and CDR2 (germline): MNHEY, SMNVEV (reference sequence). CDR3 protein: CASSFAPTDTQYF. The CDR3, as DNA: TGTGCCAGCAGTTTTGCCCCGACAGATACGCAGTATTTT.

The chain couples TRBV5-1 to TRBJ2-4; no firm D call. Trimming pared 0 bases from V and 0 bases from J, leaving 7 bases between. Germline V gene lookup returns CDR1 SGHRS and CDR2 YFSETQ. The CDR3 is 15 amino acids. The CDR3 bases are TGCGCCAGCAGCTTGGGAATGCTAGCCAAAAACATTCAGTACTTC. This codes for CASSLGMLAKNIQYF.

This clonotype was detected ten times or more. The J gene is TRBJ2-7, the V gene TRBV25-1, with D perhaps matching TRBD2 (6 bases). The CDR3 is 14 residues long. Trimming took 3 bases from V and 2 from J, leaving 11 bases between them. CDR1 is MGHDK, CDR2 SYGVNS, per germline. This CDR3 is CASSDSGGAYEQYF. CDR3 DNA: TGTGCCAGCAGTGATAGCGGCGGAGCCTACGAGCAGTACTTC.

The chain couples TRBV6-1 to TRBJ2-1, with 8 bases lining up with TRBD1. CDR3 length: 15 amino acids. Germline CDR1 reads MNHNS; CDR2 reads SASEGT. V gave up 7 bases and J gave up 2 bases; unmatched junction bases: 7. Written as DNA, the CDR3 is TGTGCCAGCATCGGAGGACAGGGAACCTACAATGAGCAGTTCTTC. Its translation is CASIGGQGTYNEQFF.

This chain links TRBV5-1 with TRBJ2-6, with 10 positions matching TRBD1. Germline V gives CDR1 SGHRS, CDR2 YFSETQ. V trimming: 5 bases; J trimming: 0 bases; junction bases outside the gene matches: 2. The CDR3 length is 16 residues. The CDR3 is CASRTGGFSGANVLTF. DNA for the CDR3: TGCGCCAGCAGGACAGGGGGCTTCTCTGGGGCCAACGTCCTGACTTTC.

This clonotype came up a few times. The chain is built from TRBV6-5 and TRBJ2-5; 16 bases match TRBD2. The V gene end was trimmed by 4 bases and the J gene end by 7 bases; junction bases not matched to a gene: 6. Germline V gene lookup returns CDR1 MNHEY and CDR2 SVGAGI. The CDR3 covers 16 residues. CDR3 nucleotide sequence: TGTGCCAGCAGTTGGGGACTAGCGGGAGGGGAACTGACCCAGTACTTC. Amino acids: CASSWGLAGGELTQYF.

This clonotype was seen more than once but under ten times. This chain links TRBV12-3 or TRBV12-4 with TRBJ2-4; D is perhaps TRBD2 (5 bases). V lost 5 bases, J lost 9 bases, and 11 bases lay in between. CDR3 length equals 12 residues. The CDR3 here is CASSSPAAIQYF. CDR3 in DNA: TGTGCCAGCAGTAGTCCAGCGGCCATTCAGTACTTC.

This clonotype showed up just a few times. The chain has TRBV5-1 and TRBJ2-1; TRBD2 agrees at 9 bases. The CDR3 runs to 15 residues. In germline, CDR1 is SGHRS, CDR2 YFSETQ. Losses at the gene ends were 5 bases for V and 9 bases for J; bases not matched to a gene: 12. In nucleotides, the CDR3 is TGCGCCAGCAGAAACGCTCGAGCGGGGGGCGGTGAGCAGTTCTTC. Its translation is CASRNARAGGGEQFF.